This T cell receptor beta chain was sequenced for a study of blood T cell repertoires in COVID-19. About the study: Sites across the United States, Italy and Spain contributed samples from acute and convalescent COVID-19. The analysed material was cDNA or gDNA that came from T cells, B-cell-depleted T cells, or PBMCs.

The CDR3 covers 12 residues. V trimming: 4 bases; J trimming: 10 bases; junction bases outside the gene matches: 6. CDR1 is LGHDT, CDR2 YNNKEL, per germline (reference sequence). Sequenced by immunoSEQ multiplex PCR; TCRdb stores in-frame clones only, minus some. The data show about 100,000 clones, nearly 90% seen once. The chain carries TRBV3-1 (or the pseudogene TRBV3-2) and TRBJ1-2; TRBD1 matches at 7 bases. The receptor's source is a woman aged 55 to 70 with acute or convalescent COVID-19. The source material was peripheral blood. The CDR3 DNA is TGTGCCAGCAGCCTCGGACAGGCAGACTACACCTTC. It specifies CASSLGQADYTF.